This T cell receptor (beta chain) was identified in a study of cytomegalovirus exposure and HLA in healthy donors (dated by TCRdb to about 2017). The study in broad terms: According to an earlier analysis of several hundred of the donors, some 180 million T cells yielded 100 million or so unique TCR beta sequences and 276 Gb of sequence data. Approximately 300 gigabases of sequencing data and around 85 million unique TCR sequences made up an early release that covered roughly 670 HLA-typed donors. The genetic ancestry cluster associated with self-reported Caucasian donors included 81% of the 398 genotyped donors. The study aimed to test whether cataloging public T cell receptors could reveal signatures of past pathogen exposure. The T cell repertoires of around 670 subjects were profiled by immunosequencing and related to cytomegalovirus serostatus. A separate validation cohort of 100 to 150 different subjects was used in addition to the roughly 700-subject first cohort. To predict cytomegalovirus infection status, the study combined high-throughput TCR immunosequencing, statistical association of individual TCRs with disease status, and machine learning. To study patterns of TCR occurrence, a later analysis re-analyzed previously published TCR beta repertoires from hundreds of donors and added high-resolution HLA genotyping. Rather than using new phenotypic data, the later analysis identified candidate immune exposures from TCR beta sequences and from how often those sequences occurred across donors. In an earlier analysis of roughly 580 of the donors, high-throughput TCR beta sequencing was used to judge whether each TCR beta V gene segment behaved as functional or pseudogenic. Donor age, sex, ethnicity and CMV serostatus were collected together with the repertoire data. Genome-wide SNP genotypes for about 60% of the roughly 670 donors were used in a later genetic analysis, which treated that subset as a discovery cohort. Every repertoire in the discovery cohort had been generated on one and the same sequencing platform. Both class I and class II loci were covered by HLA typing, at four-digit resolution. Typing coverage differed by locus: A, B, C, DRB1 and DQB1 were typed in roughly 620-640 donors, DQA1 in roughly 510, DPA1 in some 570, and DPB1 in 400 to 480. A handful of DR-DQ haplotypes were treated as single units for association and clustering because of strong linkage in the cohort. Among 398 genotyped donors of the cohort, an average of 235,054 unique TCR beta nucleotide sequences were sequenced per donor, roughly 20% of them non-productive. What the work shows at the level of the full study, not this receptor alone: Correlated functional status among segregating V segments might be attributable to linkage disequilibrium, but an unknown experimental factor could not be ruled out. Most TCR sequences were observed very rarely across donors, whereas some public TCRs were present in many individuals. Cytomegalovirus status was reported to be diagnosed by the classifier with high specificity and sensitivity in both the original and validation cohorts. In vitro tests confirmed that three of the cytomegalovirus-associated TCR beta chains recognize cytomegalovirus antigens. A later analysis found that HLA-associated TCR beta chains were more clonally expanded and had lower generation probabilities than equally common non-associated chains. In an earlier analysis of some 640 of the donors, most TCR beta V segments were observed in productive rearrangements about 87% or about 30% of the time, broadly matching IMGT annotations. In a later analysis, most CMV-associated TCR beta chains were found to appear HLA-restricted, with HLA associations seemingly driven largely by CMV exposure. The 87-base-pair reads could not distinguish some IMGT-functional V segments, including TRBV6-2 and TRBV6-3, so those segments were excluded. In the study, some 160 TCR beta chains were listed as associated with cytomegalovirus. Presence/absence analyses assumed roughly uniform sequencing depth across donors, an assumption that may not hold. In a later analysis, several top co-occurrence clusters were reported to appear linked to parvovirus B19, influenza, CMV and Epstein-Barr virus. The cohort was sequenced for TCR beta chains only, and without alpha or paired-chain data the features that could be detected were limited. The sequencing pipeline was judged likely to have produced a cluster of highly shared sequence variants as a technical artifact. A further reported finding was that TCR beta sequences accurately predicted the HLA-A and HLA-B alleles for most subjects in the first cohort. CMV serostatus was the only immune exposure information available for the cohort. A later analysis associated 17,000 or so TCR beta sequences with specific HLA alleles at a false discovery rate of 0.05. When HLA alleles, especially DR and DQ, strongly co-occurred, TCR associations were difficult to assign to individual alleles. HLA typing was unavailable for some donors at each locus, so association tests used only the typed subset. The authors suggested that the approach could potentially be extended to other disease states and immunological phenotypes. The earlier analysis of some 540 of the donors excluded approximately 17 rarely observed V segments, including chromosome 9 orphons, because counts were too low. A later genetic analysis associated a missense DCLRE1C variant with V-gene and J-gene trimming of TCR beta chains, and an independent cohort replicated the association. A later analysis found that TCR association rates varied across HLA loci, with DRB1 alleles showing the most associated TCRs and HLA-C alleles the fewest. In a later genetic analysis, fewer N-insertions in productive TCRs were reported among donors in an Asian-associated ancestry cluster than the 666-donor mean.

A note on this clone: It has no known antigen specificity. Qualities for individual bases were not recorded, and no much larger clone is one base off.

Receptor libraries were prepared by the immunoSEQ multiplex PCR assay. For the multiplex PCR, a mixture combining 60 forward primers for TCR Vbeta segments and 13 reverse primers for TCR Jbeta segments was used. The CDR3 region of rearranged TCR beta genes was amplified from genomic DNA by a multiplex PCR assay. Amplified TCR beta libraries were sequenced as 87-base-pair reads on the Illumina HiSeq System. Under the source paper's analysis protocol: A later analysis tallied roughly 80 million unique TCR beta chains across the approximately 670 repertoires, and about 10 million of those chains were shared by two or more donors. To remove PCR and sequencing errors, raw reads were error-corrected and collapsed into unique sequences using a nearest-neighbor algorithm that merged closely related sequences. Alignment of CDR3 sequences to IMGT reference sequences was used to assign V, D and J gene segments. For a sequence to be retained, at least a six-nucleotide match to both a V gene segment and a J gene segment was required. A rearrangement counted as productive if the CDR3 had no stop codons and remained in frame with V and J, and every other rearrangement counted as non-productive. CDR3 was defined by IMGT convention, running from the second conserved V-encoded cysteine to the conserved J-encoded phenylalanine. Sequences without an unambiguous match to a single V gene segment were excluded from the earlier analysis of about 600 of the donors. In an earlier analysis of several hundred of the donors, V segments were called functional above 56.7% productive rearrangements and were called segregating when the between-donor standard deviation exceeded 5%. A statistical classification framework was built for diagnosing cytomegalovirus status from the catalog of TCR beta chain sequences. A later analysis assigned V and J genes by comparing TCR nucleotide sequences with IMGT/GENE-DB human TR gene sequences. The TCRdist pipeline was used in a later analysis to assign CDR3 sequences and most-parsimonious VDJ recombination scenarios. A later analysis defined each TCR beta chain by its CDR3 amino acid sequence plus V-gene family, and excluded reads lacking a unique V-gene family. As a way to deal with suspected cross-contamination and a sequencing artifact, a later analysis dropped approximately 590 nucleotide sequences that were highly shared and had low generation probability. In a later analysis, a clonal expansion index was calculated for each public chain from normalized within-repertoire ranks of inferred template counts. A later analysis computed generation probabilities with a VDJ recombination model fitted to out-of-frame rearrangements, and checked the results against IGoR. In a later analysis, TCR-TCR, TCR-HLA and TCR-CMV co-occurrence was scored with hypergeometric tests, and a repertoire-size bias correction was applied to TCR pairs. False discovery rates were estimated in a later analysis by permuting HLA or CMV assignments 20 times. In a later analysis, co-occurring TCRs were grouped using DBSCAN, and TCRdist sequence similarity was added for clustering within HLA-allele-positive subsets. Co-occurrence clustering excluded repertoires with fewer than 30,000 or more than 120,000 public chains, plus five with anomalous nucleotide sharing. The source is immuneACCESS, and TCRdb retained only in-frame sequences with V and J called. Part of the clones is not carried over; for the studies checked, unresolved V genes explain less than half of this, and the remainder is unexplained. From that table come the V and J calls and clone size; the DNA was used to work out D and trimming. The sample data list fewer than 75,000 clones, and 65% to 90% of these were observed just once. The ten most abundant clones make up more than 3.5% of the sample.

The cohort was made up of under 800 healthy bone marrow donors. At the time of sampling, all cohort members were nominally healthy, though unrecorded immune exposures were likely present. The donor tested CMV seronegative and was one of the 352 seronegative cohort members. Every donor gave a peripheral blood sample, and the peripheral blood mononuclear cells from that sample were used for TCR beta sequencing. The Qiagen DNeasy Blood Extraction Kit was used to extract genomic DNA from the blood cell samples. V loses 2 bases at its end and J loses 9 bases; junction bases beyond the gene matches: 10. Spanning cysteine to phenylalanine, the CDR3 consists of 16 amino acids. Only the CDR3 DNA is retained, 48 bases long and in frame from the first base. The CDR1 and CDR2 encoded by the germline V gene are SGDLS and YYNGEE.

This TCR was recovered from a young man in good health and CMV-seronegative. Sequencing used PBMCs. Recombination connected TRBV9 to TRBJ2-1, with 11 middle bases fitting TRBD1. Here the CDR3 is given as CASSVEGTGGNAEQFF. The nucleotides read TGTGCCAGCAGCGTCGAGGGGACAGGGGGGAATGCTGAGCAGTTCTTC.